The sequence of this TCR beta chain was determined in a study of beta chain features in type 1 diabetes. What was sequenced were expressed TCRB transcripts, since all of the isolated RNA had been reverse transcribed. The method was immunoSEQ multiplex PCR; TCRdb's version includes in-frame clones alone and lacks a portion of them. The sample has about 900,000 clones, 15% to 20% seen once. V lost 0 bases and J lost 4, with 10 bases in between. The CDR3 consists of 14 residues. Germline loops: CDR1 SGHRS, CDR2 YFSETQ. There are a few counts of this clone. The receptor's source is a woman aged 18-29 years in good health. The specimen sequenced was naive CD4+ T cells from blood. The genes are TRBV5-1 and TRBJ1-1, with D possibly being TRBD1 (5 bases). CDR3 protein: CASSLVRASTEAFF. CDR3 coding DNA: TGCGCCAGCAGCTTGGTCAGGGCAAGCACTGAAGCTTTCTTT.